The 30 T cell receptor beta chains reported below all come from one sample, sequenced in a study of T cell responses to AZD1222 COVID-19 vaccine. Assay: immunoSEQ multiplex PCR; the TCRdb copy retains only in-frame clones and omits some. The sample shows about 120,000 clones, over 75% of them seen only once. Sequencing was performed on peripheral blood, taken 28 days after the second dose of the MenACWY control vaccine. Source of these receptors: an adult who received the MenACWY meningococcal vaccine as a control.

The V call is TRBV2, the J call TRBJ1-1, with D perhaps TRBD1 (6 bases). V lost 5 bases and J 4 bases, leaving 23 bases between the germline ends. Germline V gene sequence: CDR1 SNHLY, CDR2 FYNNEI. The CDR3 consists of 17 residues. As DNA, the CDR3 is TGTGCCAGCAGTACCACTCGACAGGCAGGCAGATTCACTGAAGCTTTCTTT. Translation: CASSTTRQAGRFTEAFF.

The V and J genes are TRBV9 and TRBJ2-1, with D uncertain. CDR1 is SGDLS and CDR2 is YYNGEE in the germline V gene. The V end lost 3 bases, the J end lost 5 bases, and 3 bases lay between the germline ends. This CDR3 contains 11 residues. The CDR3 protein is CASSANNEQFF. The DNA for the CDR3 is TGTGCCAGCAGCGCCAACAATGAGCAGTTCTTC.

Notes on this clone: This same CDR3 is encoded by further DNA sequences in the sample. The CDR3 DNA reads as TGTGCCAGCAGCTTATTGACAGATACGCAGTATTTT. Protein sequence: CASSLLTDTQYF. The chain carries TRBV7-2 and TRBJ2-3; D gene unclear. Trimming removed 2 bases from V and 3 bases from J, with 3 bases in between. CDR1 is SGHTA and CDR2 is FQGNSA in the germline V gene. The CDR3 extends over 12 amino acids.

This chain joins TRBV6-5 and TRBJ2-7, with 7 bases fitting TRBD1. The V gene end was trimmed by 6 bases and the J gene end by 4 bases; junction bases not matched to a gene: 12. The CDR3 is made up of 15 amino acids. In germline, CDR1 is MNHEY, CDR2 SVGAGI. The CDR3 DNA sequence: TGTGCCAGCAGGGAGACTGCAGGGGGTCCATACGAGCAGTACTTC. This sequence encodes CASRETAGGPYEQYF.

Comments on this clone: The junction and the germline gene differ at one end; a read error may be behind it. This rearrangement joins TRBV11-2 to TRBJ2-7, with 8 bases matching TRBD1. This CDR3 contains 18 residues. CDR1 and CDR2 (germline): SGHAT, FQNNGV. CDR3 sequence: CASSLAPGGHRDPYEQYF. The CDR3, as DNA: TGTGCCAGCAGTTTAGCCCCAGGGGGCCACAGAGATCCCTACGAGCAGTACTTC.

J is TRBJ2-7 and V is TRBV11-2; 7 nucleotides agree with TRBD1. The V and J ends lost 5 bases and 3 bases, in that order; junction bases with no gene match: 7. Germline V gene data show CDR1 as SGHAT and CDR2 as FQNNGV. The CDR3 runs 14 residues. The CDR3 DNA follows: TGTGCCAGCAGCGGAGTGGGACAGTACTACGAGCAGTACTTC. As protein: CASSGVGQYYEQYF.

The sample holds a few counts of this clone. The CDR3 DNA follows: TGTGCCAGCAGCGTAGGACAGAACTATGGCTACACCTTC. Protein sequence: CASSVGQNYGYTF. The V and J genes are TRBV7-9 and TRBJ1-2; D may be TRBD1 (6 bases). Germline CDR1 SEHNR, CDR2 FQNEAQ (reference sequence). Trimming removed 5 bases from V and 2 bases from J, with 9 bases in between. This CDR3 region has 13 residues.

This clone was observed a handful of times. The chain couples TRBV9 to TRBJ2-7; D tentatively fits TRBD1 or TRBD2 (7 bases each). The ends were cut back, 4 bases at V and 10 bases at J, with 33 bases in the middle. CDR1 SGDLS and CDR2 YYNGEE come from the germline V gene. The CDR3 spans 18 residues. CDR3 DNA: TGTGCCAGCAGCCCCCGCAGTGGTAGCGGGCCCGAAGGGGGCGGACAGTACTTC. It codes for CASSPRSGSGPEGGGQYF.

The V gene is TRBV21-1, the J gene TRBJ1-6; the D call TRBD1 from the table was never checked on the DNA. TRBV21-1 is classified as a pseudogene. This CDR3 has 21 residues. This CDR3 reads CASSKGGRDRVWSSYNSPLHF. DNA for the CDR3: TGTGCCAGCAGCAAAGGGGGACGGGACAGGGTTTGGAGCTCCTATAATTCACCCCTCCACTTT.

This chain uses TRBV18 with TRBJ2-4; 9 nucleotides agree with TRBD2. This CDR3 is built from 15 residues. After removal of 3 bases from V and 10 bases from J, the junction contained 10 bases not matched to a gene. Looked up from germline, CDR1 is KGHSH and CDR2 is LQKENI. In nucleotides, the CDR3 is TGTGCCAGCTCACCGTCGATAGCGGGAGAACGGATTCAGTACTTC. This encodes CASSPSIAGERIQYF.

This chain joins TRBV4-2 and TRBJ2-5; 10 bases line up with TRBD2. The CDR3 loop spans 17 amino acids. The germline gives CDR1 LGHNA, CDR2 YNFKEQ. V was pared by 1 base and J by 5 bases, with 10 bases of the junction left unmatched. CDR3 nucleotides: TGTGCCAGCAGCCAAGGCGATAGCGGGGGGTTGTCGGAGACCCAGTACTTC. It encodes CASSQGDSGGLSETQYF.

DNA of the CDR3: TGTGCCAGCAGCTTAGCCGCTGGGGTCGGAAACACCATATATTTT. As protein: CASSLAAGVGNTIYF. The V call is TRBV7-6, the J call TRBJ1-3; D is uncertain. The V gene's germline CDR1 is SGHVS and CDR2 FNYEAQ. This CDR3 comprises 15 residues. The V end lost 0 bases, the J end lost 4 bases, and 10 bases lay between the germline ends.

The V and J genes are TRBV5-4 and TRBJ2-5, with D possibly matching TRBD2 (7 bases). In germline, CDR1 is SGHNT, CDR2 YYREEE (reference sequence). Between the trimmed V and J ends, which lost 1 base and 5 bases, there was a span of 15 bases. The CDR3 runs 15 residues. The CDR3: CASSLNGGRLETQYF. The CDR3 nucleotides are TGTGCCAGCAGCTTGAACGGGGGGCGATTGGAGACCCAGTACTTC.

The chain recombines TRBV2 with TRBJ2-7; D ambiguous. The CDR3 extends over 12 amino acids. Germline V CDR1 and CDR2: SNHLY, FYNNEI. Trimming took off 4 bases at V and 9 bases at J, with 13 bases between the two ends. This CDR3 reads CASSVLDMGQYF. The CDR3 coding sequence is TGTGCCAGCAGTGTCCTTGACATGGGGCAGTACTTC.

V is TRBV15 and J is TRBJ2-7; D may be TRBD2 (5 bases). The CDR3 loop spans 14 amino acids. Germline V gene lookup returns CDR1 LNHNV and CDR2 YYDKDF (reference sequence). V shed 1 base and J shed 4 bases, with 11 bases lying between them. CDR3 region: CATSRGRSGYEQYV. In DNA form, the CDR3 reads TGTGCCACCAGCAGAGGACGTTCGGGGTACGAGCAGTACGTC.

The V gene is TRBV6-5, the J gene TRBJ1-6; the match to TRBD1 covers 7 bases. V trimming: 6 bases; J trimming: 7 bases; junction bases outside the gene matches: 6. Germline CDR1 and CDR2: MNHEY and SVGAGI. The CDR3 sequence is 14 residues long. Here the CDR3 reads CASRVDRVNSPLHF. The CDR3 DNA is TGTGCCAGCAGGGTAGACAGGGTAAATTCACCCCTCCACTTT.

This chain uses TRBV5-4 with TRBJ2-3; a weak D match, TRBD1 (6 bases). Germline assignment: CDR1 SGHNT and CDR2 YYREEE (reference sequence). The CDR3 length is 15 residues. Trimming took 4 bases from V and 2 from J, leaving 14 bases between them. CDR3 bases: TGTGCCAGCAGCCCACAGGGCGGCTTCACAGATACGCAGTATTTT. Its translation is CASSPQGGFTDTQYF.

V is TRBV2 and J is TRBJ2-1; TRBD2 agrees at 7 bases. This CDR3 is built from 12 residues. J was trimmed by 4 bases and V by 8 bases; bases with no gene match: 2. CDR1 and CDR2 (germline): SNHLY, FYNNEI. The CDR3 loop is CASRGEYNEQFF. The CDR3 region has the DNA TGTGCCAGCCGGGGGGAATACAATGAGCAGTTCTTC.

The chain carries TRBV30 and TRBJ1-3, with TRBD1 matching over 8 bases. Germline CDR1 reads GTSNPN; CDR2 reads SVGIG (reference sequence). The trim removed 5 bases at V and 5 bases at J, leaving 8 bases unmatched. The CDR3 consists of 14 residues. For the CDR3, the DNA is TGTGCCTGGGACGGGGGGACAGGACGAAACACCATATATTTT. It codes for CAWDGGTGRNTIYF.

Written as DNA, the CDR3 is TGTGCCAGCAGCCAAGGCACTAGCGGGAGGGCCTGGGAGCAGTACTTC. Translating it yields CASSQGTSGRAWEQYF. The chain links TRBV3-1 (or the pseudogene TRBV3-2) to TRBJ2-7, with 13 bases matching TRBD2. The trim removed 1 base at V and 7 bases at J, leaving 7 bases unmatched. The CDR3 length is 16 residues. Looked up from germline, CDR1 is LGHDT and CDR2 is YNNKEL (reference sequence).

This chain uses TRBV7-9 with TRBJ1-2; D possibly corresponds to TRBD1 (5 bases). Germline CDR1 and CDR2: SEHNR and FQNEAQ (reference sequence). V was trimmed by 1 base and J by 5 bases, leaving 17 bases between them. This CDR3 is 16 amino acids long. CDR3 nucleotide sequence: TGTGCCAGCAGCTTAGGACGCCAGGGTGCTATGTATGGCTACACCTTC. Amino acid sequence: CASSLGRQGAMYGYTF.

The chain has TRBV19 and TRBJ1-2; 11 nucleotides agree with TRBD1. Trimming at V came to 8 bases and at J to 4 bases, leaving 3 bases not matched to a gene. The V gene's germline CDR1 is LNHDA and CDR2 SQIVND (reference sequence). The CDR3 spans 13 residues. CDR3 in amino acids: CASAGTGGYGYTF. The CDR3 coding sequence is TGTGCCAGTGCCGGGACAGGGGGCTATGGCTACACCTTC.

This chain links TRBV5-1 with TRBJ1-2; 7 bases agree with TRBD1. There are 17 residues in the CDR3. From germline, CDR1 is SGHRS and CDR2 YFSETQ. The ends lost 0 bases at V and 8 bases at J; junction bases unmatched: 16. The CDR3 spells CASSLEQGLTRRWGYTF. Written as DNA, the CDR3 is TGCGCCAGCAGCTTGGAACAGGGGCTTACGAGGAGGTGGGGCTACACCTTC. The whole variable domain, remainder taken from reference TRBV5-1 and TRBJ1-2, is KAGVTQTPRYLIKTRGQQVTLSCSPISGHRSVSWYQQTPGQGLQFLFEYFSETQRNKGNFPGRFSGRQFSNSRSEMNVSTLELGDSALYLCASSLEQGLTRRWGYTFGSGTRLTVV.

The CDR3 region has the DNA TGTGCCAGCAGCCCCGTAGCGGGAGGCTTCTACGAGCAGTACTTC. Its translation: CASSPVAGGFYEQYF. The rearrangement links TRBV7-2 to TRBJ2-7; 10 bases fit TRBD2. V trimming: 5 bases; J trimming: 3 bases; junction bases outside the gene matches: 7. The length of the CDR3 is 15 residues. Germline-derived CDR1 and CDR2 are SGHTA and FQGNSA.

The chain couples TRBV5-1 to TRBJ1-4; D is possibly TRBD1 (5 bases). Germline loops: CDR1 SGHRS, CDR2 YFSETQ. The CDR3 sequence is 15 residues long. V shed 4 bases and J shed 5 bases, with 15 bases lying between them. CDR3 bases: TGCGCCAGCAGCACTACCGGGACGTCGAATGAAAAACTGTTTTTT. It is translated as CASSTTGTSNEKLFF.

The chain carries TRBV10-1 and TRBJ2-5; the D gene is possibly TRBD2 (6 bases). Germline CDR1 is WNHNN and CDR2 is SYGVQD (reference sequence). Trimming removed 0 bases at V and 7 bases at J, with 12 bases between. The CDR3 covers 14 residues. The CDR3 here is CASSESQRGGTQYF. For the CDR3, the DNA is TGCGCCAGCAGTGAGTCGCAGAGGGGAGGGACCCAGTACTTC.

The CDR3, as DNA: TGTGCCAGCAGCCTCCGGGTTCTAGGGGAGACCCAGTACTTC. This codes for CASSLRVLGETQYF. The chain employs TRBV3-1 (or the pseudogene TRBV3-2) and TRBJ2-5; D ambiguous. CDR1 is LGHDT, CDR2 YNNKEL, per germline (reference sequence). The CDR3 runs 14 residues. V shed 4 bases and J shed 5 bases, with 14 bases lying between them.

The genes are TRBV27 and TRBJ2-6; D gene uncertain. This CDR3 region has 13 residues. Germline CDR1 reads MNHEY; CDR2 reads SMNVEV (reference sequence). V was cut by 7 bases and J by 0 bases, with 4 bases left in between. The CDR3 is CASTPSGANVLTF. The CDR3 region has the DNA TGTGCCAGCACCCCCTCTGGGGCCAACGTCCTGACTTTC.

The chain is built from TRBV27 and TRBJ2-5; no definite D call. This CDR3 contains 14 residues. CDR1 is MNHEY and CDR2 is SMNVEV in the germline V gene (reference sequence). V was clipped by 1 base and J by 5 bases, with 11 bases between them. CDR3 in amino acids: CASSLFGKYETQYF. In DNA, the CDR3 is TGTGCCAGCAGTTTATTTGGGAAATATGAGACCCAGTACTTC.

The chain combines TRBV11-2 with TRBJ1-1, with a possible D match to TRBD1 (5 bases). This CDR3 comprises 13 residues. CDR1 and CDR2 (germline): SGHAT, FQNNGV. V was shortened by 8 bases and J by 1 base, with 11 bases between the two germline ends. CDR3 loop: CASHRTTNTEAFF. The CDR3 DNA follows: TGTGCCAGCCACCGGACAACGAACACTGAAGCTTTCTTT.